The source of this T cell receptor (beta chain) is a study of blood T cell repertoires in COVID-19. Study-level background: The United States, Italy and Spain supplied acute and convalescent COVID-19 samples. The analysed material was cDNA or gDNA that came from T cells, B-cell-depleted T cells, or PBMCs.

Clones were sequenced by immunoSEQ multiplex PCR, and TCRdb holds only the in-frame ones, with some missing. The sample records around 250,000 clones, roughly 86% being singletons. This CDR3 has 14 residues. CDR1 SQVTM and CDR2 ANQGSEA come from the germline V gene. Deletions cut 5 bases from V and 3 bases from J, with 15 bases between. The sequence was obtained from a woman of 80 years or more with COVID-19, enrolled during active disease. J is TRBJ2-3 and V is TRBV29-1, with D perhaps TRBD1 (6 bases). The sample taken for sequencing was peripheral blood. The CDR3: CSVLTGLGTDTQYF. The CDR3 coding sequence is TGCAGCGTTTTGACAGGACTTGGGACAGATACGCAGTATTTT.